This T cell receptor beta chain was retrieved from a study of blood T cells in healthy people across ages (dated by TCRdb to the mid-2010s). Regarding the study in general: Template switching captured roughly one uniquely barcoded TCR beta cDNA molecule per two T cells in model experiments. To track age-related changes in TCR beta repertoire diversity, the study relied on deep sequencing normalized with unique cDNA molecular identifiers. The donors were split into four age groups: young (average about 15 years), middle-aged (roughly 39), aged (more than 60) and long-lived (approximately 80). To avoid experimental bias, donors of different ages were distributed randomly across sequencing lanes. Using the same blood draw, the study looked at two additional independent replicas of 1 million unique cDNA reads for two donors, one aged 18 to 30 and the other aged 80 or older. General conclusions and limits of the study: Observed TCR beta diversity per million T cells fell roughly linearly with age, and a significant reduction was already apparent by age around 36. Estimates of total diversity from one million sequenced T cells were regarded as lower bounds and underestimates. Since profiling was done on bulk unsorted PBMCs, naive and antigen-experienced compartments could not be conclusively compared. The CMV infection status of donors was not known, potentially confounding age-related changes in expanded clonotypes. Observed TCR beta diversity correlated strongly with the percentage of naive T cells measured by flow cytometry. Compared with the aged group, the long-lived group had more naive CD4+ T cells, fewer expanded clones and increased TCR diversity, a pattern suggesting age selection.

Donors were a few dozen systemically healthy Caucasian individuals from Russia aged roughly 6 to 90 years. Around 10 milliliters of peripheral blood were collected from each donor into EDTA-treated Vacutainer tubes. PBMCs were isolated by Ficoll-Paque density-gradient centrifugation, with at least 7 million obtained per sample. Trizol reagent was used to extract total RNA from PBMCs, with at least 6 micrograms per sample. The percentages of naive CD45RAhigh/CD27high T cells were determined by flow cytometry on a PBMC aliquot from every donor. From the germline V gene, CDR1 is ENHRY and CDR2 is SYGVKD. The CDR3 starts with the cysteine, ends with the phenylalanine, and has 19 residues. Only the CDR3 region is kept as DNA, spanning 57 bases read in frame from base 1. For this clonotype: What this receptor recognizes is not known. Relative to the germline gene, one junction end is altered; a read error may explain this.

The library was obtained by 5' RACE. Reads for this sample came from an Illumina HiSeq 2500. A second PCR of 7 to 11 cycles was performed with a sample-barcoded 5' primer and a J-beta primer mix. A unique molecular identifier was introduced onto each TCR beta cDNA molecule by a template-switch 5' adaptor carrying 12 random nucleotides. Each sample yielded at least 3 million CDR3-containing paired-end reads. The Mint cDNA synthesis kit, primed by a TRBC-specific oligonucleotide, was used to synthesize first-strand cDNA from all RNA. After uracil-DNA glycosylase treatment, a first 18-cycle PCR used universal primers M1SS and BC2_uni_R on all cDNA. Concerning the study's data processing: Each sample was normalized by randomly selecting 1 million high-quality reads, each carrying a distinct molecular identifier. Reads sharing molecular identifiers were discarded rather than binned into consensus sequences. MiTCR, with a Q25 quality threshold and the strictest error-elimination algorithm, was used for CDR3 identification, clonotype clustering and error correction. Lower-bound total TCR beta diversity was estimated with a nonparametric unseen species model using Euler transformation. The public reads were run again by TCRdb, first through fastp at Q25 and then through MiXCR, and only productive beta chains were kept. All rows with the same CDR3 protein become a single entry with the most common DNA and genes. Clone size and V and J calls follow TCRdb, not the original study. This sample has approximately 800,000 distinct CDR3 sequences in its table, and approximately 53% of those were observed once. Roughly 37% of the sample belongs to the ten largest clones.

In this chain, TRBV10-3 is recombined with TRBJ2-5, with TRBD2 identical over 10 junction bases. This TCR was sampled from an elderly man in good health. Input material: blood. The DNA sequence follows: TGCGCCATCAGTGGTCGCTACCCCCGGACTAGCGGAGAGGGAGAGACCCAGTACTTC. Its coded protein is CAISGRYPRTSGEGETQYF.